Detailed here is one T cell receptor beta chain. These data come from a study of shared clonotypes between healthy human individuals. Produced via immunoSEQ multiplex PCR; TCRdb's table is partial and in-frame only. The table records 2 million to 2.5 million clones, approximately 90% of them present only once. Trimming took 2 bases from V and 1 from J, leaving 12 bases between them. The CDR3 loop spans 16 amino acids. CDR1 is ENHRY, CDR2 SYGVKD, per germline. The source of this sequence is a man aged 18-30 years in good health. Some clones in this sample may be carry-over from other donors' samples. The chain has TRBV10-3 and TRBJ2-1, with a weak D call TRBD1 (6 bases). The sequencing sample was made of naive CD4+ T cells from PBMCs. Subset here: CD45RA+ positively selected. This CDR3 reads CAISEPQRGSYNEQFF. CDR3 DNA sequence: TGTGCCATCAGTGAGCCGCAAAGGGGGTCCTACAATGAGCAGTTCTTC.